This TCR beta chain emerged from a study of T cell repertoires in cytomegalovirus infection. Study summary: Both CMV infection and a matching HLA type were indicated by public TCR beta signatures.

Comments on this clonotype: Its antigen is not known.

TCRdb fed the reads into MiXCR, producing one record per CDR3 protein. The sample holds 80,000 to 130,000 distinct CDR3 sequences, 23% seen once. Germline CDR1 is LGHNA and CDR2 is YSLEER. The CDR3 has 14 residues. V was shortened by 1 base and J by 5 bases, with 8 bases between the two germline ends. Findings and caveats of the study: HLA-C-restricted CMV clonotypes gave the most frequent clonotype in two of eight donors. Individuals carrying CMV plus the relevant HLA were identified by cumulative frequency of public TCR beta families.

The V gene is TRBV4-3, the J gene TRBJ2-2; D may be TRBD1 (6 bases). The specimen was CD8+ T cells from PBMCs. The TCR comes from a human donor in good health (CMV status not recorded). Some clones in this sample may be carry-over from other donors' samples. CDR3 sequence (DNA): TGCGCCAGCAGCCAAGTTACAGGGACCGGGGAGCTGTTTTTT. Amino acid sequence: CASSQVTGTGELFF.